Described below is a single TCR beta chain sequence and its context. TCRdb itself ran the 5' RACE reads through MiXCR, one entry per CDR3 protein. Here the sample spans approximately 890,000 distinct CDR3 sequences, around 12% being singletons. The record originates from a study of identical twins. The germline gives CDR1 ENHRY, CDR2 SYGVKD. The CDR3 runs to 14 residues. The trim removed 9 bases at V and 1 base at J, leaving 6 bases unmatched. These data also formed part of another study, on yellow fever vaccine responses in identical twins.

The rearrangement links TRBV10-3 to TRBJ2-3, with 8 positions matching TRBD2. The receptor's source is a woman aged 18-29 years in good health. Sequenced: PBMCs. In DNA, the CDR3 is TGTGCCATTGGACTAGCTGAGGGCACAGATACGCAGTATTTT. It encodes CAIGLAEGTDTQYF.